The rows below give T cell receptor beta chains drawn from one sample of a study of T cells after yellow fever vaccination. TCRdb re-analysed the 5' RACE reads in MiXCR, keeping a single row per CDR3 protein. This sample has a few hundred thousand distinct CDR3 sequences; around 4.9% occur once, and the top ten carry 2.5% to 4%. The input for sequencing was CD4+ T cells sorted from PBMCs, taken on the day of the yellow fever booster vaccination. Every receptor here comes from a man aged 18-30 years who received the YFV17D yellow fever vaccine. The CDR3 runs from the conserved cysteine through the conserved F or W. The order of the fields is J gene, V gene, clone size, D gene, CDR3 DNA, CDR3 protein. A D gene is named only where the DNA matches it firmly. Clone size is given for some rows only: seen once, a few or many times, or a class if the clone is expanded.

TRBJ2-7,TRBV27,many,TRBD1,TGTGCCAGCAGTTTAAGGGACAGGGAGGACGAGCAGTACTTC,CASSLRDREDEQYF
TRBJ1-1,TRBV7-9,-,-,TGTGCCAGCAGCTTCGTGGGGTGGAAGGGGGGCACTGAAGCTTTCTTT,CASSFVGWKGGTEAFF
TRBJ1-4,TRBV5-1,many,-,TGCGCCAGCAGCCCTGGGGGACTCCGAAATGAAAAACTGTTTTTT,CASSPGGLRNEKLFF
TRBJ2-2,TRBV5-4,many,TRBD2,TGTGCCAGCAGCTTTAGCGGGGGGGCGAACACCGGGGAGCTGTTTTTT,CASSFSGGANTGELFF
TRBJ2-6,TRBV5-1,-,TRBD2,TGCGCCAGCAGCTTGGTTAGCGGGGTATCTGGGGCCAACGTCCTGACTTTC,CASSLVSGVSGANVLTF
TRBJ2-3,TRBV20-1,few,-,TGCAGTGCTAGAGATCGTTTTAGGTTATCAGATACGCAGTATTTT,CSARDRFRLSDTQYF
TRBJ2-7,TRBV28,many,-,TGTGCCAGCAGTTTAGAGGCGGGGCAGACCTACGAGCAGTACTTC,CASSLEAGQTYEQYF
TRBJ2-5,TRBV5-1,few,TRBD2,TGCGCCAGCAGAACTAGCGGGGGGCGCCAAGAGACCCAGTACTTC,CASRTSGGRQETQYF
TRBJ1-4,TRBV6-5,many,-,TGTGCCAGCAGTTACCAACAGGGCGGTAATGAAAAACTGTTTTTT,CASSYQQGGNEKLFF
TRBJ2-5,TRBV18,-,-,TGTGCCAGCTCACCCGCAGGGAACGGAGAGACCCAGTACTTC,CASSPAGNGETQYF
TRBJ1-6,TRBV9,few,-,TGTGCCAGCAGCGTAGGATCAGGGGCCCATAATTCACCCCTCCACTTT,CASSVGSGAHNSPLHF
TRBJ2-2,TRBV29-1,-,-,-,CSVRSGLANTGELFFF
TRBJ1-6,TRBV5-6,many,TRBD1,TGTGCCAGCAGCCCGGACAGGGTCAATTCACCCCTCCACTTT,CASSPDRVNSPLHF
TRBJ2-3,TRBV5-1,many,TRBD1,TGCGCCAGCAGCTTGACAGGGGTAGAAGATACGCAGTATTTT,CASSLTGVEDTQYF
TRBJ2-5,TRBV2,-,-,TGTGCCAGCAGTCTATCTAGTGCGCGGTGGGAGACCCAGTACTTC,CASSLSSARWETQYF
TRBJ1-5,TRBV9,-,-,TGTGCCAGCAGCGTAGCCCCAGGGGGCAATCAGCCCCAGCATTTT,CASSVAPGGNQPQHF
TRBJ2-2,TRBV3-1,-,-,TGTGCCAGCAGCCAAGATCAGGGACTCGCCGGGGAGCTGTTTTTT,CASSQDQGLAGELFF
TRBJ2-5,TRBV4-3,many,-,TGCGCCAGCAGCCAAGATTTCTTCGGCGTGGAGACCCAGTACTTC,CASSQDFFGVETQYF
TRBJ2-3,TRBV9,-,TRBD2,TGTGCCAGCAGCGTAGAACTAGCGGGGGGTTCTCAGTATTTT,CASSVELAGGSQYF
TRBJ2-7,TRBV5-6,few,-,TGTGCCAGCAGCCACAACTACGAGCAGTACTTC,CASSHNYEQYF